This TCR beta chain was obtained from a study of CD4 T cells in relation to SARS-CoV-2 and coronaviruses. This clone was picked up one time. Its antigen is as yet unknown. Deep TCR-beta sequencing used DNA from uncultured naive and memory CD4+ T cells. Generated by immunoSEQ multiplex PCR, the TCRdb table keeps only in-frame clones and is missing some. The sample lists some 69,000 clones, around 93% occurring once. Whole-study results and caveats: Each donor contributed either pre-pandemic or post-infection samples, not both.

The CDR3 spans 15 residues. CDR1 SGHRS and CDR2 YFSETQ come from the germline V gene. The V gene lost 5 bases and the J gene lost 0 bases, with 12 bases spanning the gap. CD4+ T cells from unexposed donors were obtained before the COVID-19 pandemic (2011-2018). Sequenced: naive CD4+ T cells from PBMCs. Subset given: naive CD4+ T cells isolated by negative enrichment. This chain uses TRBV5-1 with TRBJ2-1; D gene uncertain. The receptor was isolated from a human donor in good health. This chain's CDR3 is CASSTLWSSYNEQFF. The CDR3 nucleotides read TGCGCCAGCAGTACTTTGTGGAGCTCCTACAATGAGCAGTTCTTC.